Below are 13 T cell receptor beta chains sequenced from a single sample in a study of shared clonotypes between healthy human individuals. Libraries were prepared by immunoSEQ multiplex PCR; TCRdb keeps only in-frame clonotypes and omits some of them. The sample holds a few million clones, roughly 95% seen once. Naive CD8 isolation took CD45RO-negative cells positively selected for CCR7 and excluded terminally differentiated effector memory CD45RA+ cells. Sequences were obtained from naive CD8+ T cells from PBMCs. The receptors shown here come from a man aged 18 to 30 in good health. Some clones in this sample may be carry-over from other donors' samples.

The V call is TRBV27, the J call TRBJ1-2, with a tentative D call TRBD1 (5 bases). The germline gives CDR1 MNHEY, CDR2 SMNVEV (reference sequence). Trimming removed 0 bases from V and 8 bases from J, with 13 bases in between. This CDR3 has 14 amino acids. The CDR3 is CASSLSVGAIGYTF. The CDR3 DNA reads as TGTGCCAGCAGTTTATCGGTAGGGGCGATCGGCTACACCTTC.

This chain connects TRBV30 to TRBJ1-2; D gene ambiguous. Germline V gene data show CDR1 as GTSNPN and CDR2 as SVGIG (reference sequence). This CDR3 spans 13 amino acids. V lost 2 bases and J lost 1, with 8 bases in between. The CDR3, as DNA: TGTGCCTGGAGTTGGGGTCTTAACTATGGCTACACCTTC. Residues: CAWSWGLNYGYTF.

The chain links TRBV7-6 to TRBJ1-2, with D unclear. Trimming pared 1 base from V and 6 bases from J, leaving 15 bases between. Germline V gene sequence: CDR1 SGHVS, CDR2 FNYEAQ. This CDR3 comprises 15 residues. CDR3 nucleotides: TGTGCCAGCAGCTTAGATCGGCAGGCGGGCAATGGCTACACCTTC. Encoded protein: CASSLDRQAGNGYTF. The full variable domain, with the rest looked up from reference TRBV7-6 and TRBJ1-2, is GAGVSQSPRYKVTKRGQDVALRCDPISGHVSLYWYRQALGQGPEFLTYFNYEAQQDKSGLPNDRFSAERPEGSISTLTIQRTEQRDSAMYRCASSLDRQAGNGYTFGSGTRLTVV.

Details on this clone: This same CDR3 is encoded by further DNA sequences in the sample. The rearrangement uses TRBV5-6 and TRBJ1-1; D unclear. The length of the CDR3 is 13 residues. Germline CDR1 is SGHDT and CDR2 is YYEEEE. The V gene lost 2 bases and the J gene lost 3 bases, with 8 bases spanning the gap. CDR3 in DNA: TGTGCCAGCAGCTTCCGCACTTACACTGAAGCTTTCTTT. Translating it yields CASSFRTYTEAFF.

The rearrangement joins TRBV7-3 to TRBJ2-5, with TRBD2 identical over 8 bases. CDR3 length: 15 amino acids. Germline loops: CDR1 SGHTA, CDR2 FQGTGA. With V trimmed by 2 bases and J by 3 bases, 5 bases remained unmatched. CDR3: CASSLLTGGEETQYF. In DNA, the CDR3 is TGTGCCAGCAGCTTACTGACGGGAGGGGAAGAGACCCAGTACTTC. The full variable domain, rest sourced from reference TRBV7-3 and TRBJ2-5, is GAGVSQTPSNKVTEKGKYVELRCDPISGHTALYWYRQSLGQGPEFLIYFQGTGAADDSGLPNDRFFAVRPEGSVSTLKIQRTERGDSAVYLCASSLLTGGEETQYFGPGTRLLVL.

The V call is TRBV7-9, the J call TRBJ2-7, with D unresolved. Trimming left V 5 bases short and J 5 bases short, with 16 bases between. CDR1 and CDR2 from the germline V gene are SEHNR and FQNEAQ (reference sequence). CDR3 length: 14 residues. CDR3 sequence (DNA): TGTGCCAGCAGCGCCCGGCGGTCTGGCGACGAGCAGTACTTC. Residues: CASSARRSGDEQYF. Full variable domain (rest looked up from reference TRBV7-9 and TRBJ2-7): DTGVSQNPRHKITKRGQNVTFRCDPISEHNRLYWYRQTLGQGPEFLTYFQNEAQLEKSRLLSDRFSAERPKGSFSTLEIQRTEQGDSAMYLCASSARRSGDEQYFGPGTRLTVT.

The V gene is TRBV5-5, the J gene TRBJ2-7; no clear D gene. The CDR3 sequence is 16 residues long. The V gene's germline CDR1 is SGHKS and CDR2 YYEKEE (reference sequence). V was shortened by 1 base and J by 4 bases, with 18 bases between the two germline ends. Here the CDR3 reads CASSLRWSTENYEQYF. In DNA form, the CDR3 reads TGTGCCAGCAGCTTGAGGTGGTCAACGGAGAATTACGAGCAGTACTTC.

The CDR3 nucleotides are TGCGCCAGCGGACTAGCGGGAGCCACCGGGGAGCTGTTTTTT. Residues: CASGLAGATGELFF. V is TRBV5-1 and J is TRBJ2-2; 13 nucleotides agree with TRBD2. Trimming removed 7 bases from V and 4 bases from J; junction bases left unmatched: 1. The germline CDR1 and CDR2 sequences are SGHRS and YFSETQ. CDR3 length equals 14 residues.

J is TRBJ2-7 and V is TRBV5-1; 10 positions agree with TRBD1. CDR1 and CDR2 (germline): SGHRS, YFSETQ. The junction had 13 bases not matched to a gene; V was cut back by 0 bases and J by 7 bases. This CDR3 has 17 amino acids. The CDR3 loop reads CASSLAQRDRGVREQYF. In DNA form, the CDR3 reads TGCGCCAGCAGCTTGGCCCAACGGGACAGGGGCGTACGGGAGCAGTACTTC. Combining the CDR3 with reference TRBV5-1 and TRBJ2-7 gives the whole variable domain KAGVTQTPRYLIKTRGQQVTLSCSPISGHRSVSWYQQTPGQGLQFLFEYFSETQRNKGNFPGRFSGRQFSNSRSEMNVSTLELGDSALYLCASSLAQRDRGVREQYFGPGTRLTVT.

This chain connects TRBV7-8 to TRBJ1-3; D unclear. Germline V gene lookup returns CDR1 SGHVS and CDR2 FQNEAQ. The V and J ends lost 3 bases and 4 bases respectively, with 16 bases between them. The CDR3 contains 16 residues. The CDR3 coding sequence is TGTGCCAGCAGCTTGTACCGGAGGGAGGGAGGAAACACCATATATTTT. Amino acids: CASSLYRREGGNTIYF.

This clone was detected once. The CDR3 sequence: CASSLRTVYGYTF. The CDR3 coding sequence is TGTGCCAGCAGCCTACGGACCGTCTATGGCTACACCTTC. This chain connects TRBV5-6 to TRBJ1-2; D gene uncertain. The CDR3 extends over 13 amino acids. The V end was cut by 4 bases, the J end by 4 bases, with 11 bases between. The germline gives CDR1 SGHDT, CDR2 YYEEEE.

V is TRBV15 and J is TRBJ1-1, with 11 nucleotides matching TRBD1. The CDR3 covers 17 residues. V was clipped by 1 base and J by 7 bases; unmatched bases: 11. CDR1 LNHNV and CDR2 YYDKDF come from the germline V gene (reference sequence). For the CDR3, the DNA is TGTGCCACCAGCAGAGCCTGGGGACAGGGGGGCGAAAGTGAAGCTTTCTTT. Protein product: CATSRAWGQGGESEAFF.

Only a few counts were recorded for this clone. The chain couples TRBV5-1 to TRBJ2-7, with 12 bases fitting TRBD2. The germline V gene encodes CDR1 SGHRS and CDR2 YFSETQ. The CDR3 extends over 14 amino acids. Unmatched junction bases numbered 0, after V lost 1 base and J lost 4 bases. CDR3 in amino acids: CASSLTSGRYEQYF. DNA of the CDR3: TGCGCCAGCAGCTTGACTAGCGGGAGGTACGAGCAGTACTTC.